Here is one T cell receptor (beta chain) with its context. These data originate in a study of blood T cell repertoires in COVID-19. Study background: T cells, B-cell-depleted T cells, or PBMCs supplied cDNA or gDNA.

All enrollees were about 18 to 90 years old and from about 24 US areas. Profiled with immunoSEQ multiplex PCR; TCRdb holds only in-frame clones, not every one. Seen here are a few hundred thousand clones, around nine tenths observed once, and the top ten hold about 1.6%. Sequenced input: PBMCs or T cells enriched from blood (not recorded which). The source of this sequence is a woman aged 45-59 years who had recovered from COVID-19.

CDR3 in DNA: TGTGCCAGTAGTATCCAAACGACCGGGACAGGGGCATTTGGGGGCTACACCTTC. As protein: CASSIQTTGTGAFGGYTF. The rearrangement joins TRBV19 to TRBJ1-2; 10 bases are a match to TRBD1. This CDR3 has 18 amino acids. Germline V gene sequence: CDR1 LNHDA, CDR2 SQIVND (reference sequence). With 3 bases clipped from V and 8 bases from J, the junction kept 18 bases outside the gene matches. Together with reference TRBV19 and TRBJ1-2, the CDR3 gives the full variable domain: DGGITQSPKYLFRKEGQNVTLSCEQNLNHDAMYWYRQDPGQGLRLIYYSQIVNDFQKGDIAEGYSVSREKKESFPLTVTSAQKNPTAFYLCASSIQTTGTGAFGGYTFGSGTRLTVV.